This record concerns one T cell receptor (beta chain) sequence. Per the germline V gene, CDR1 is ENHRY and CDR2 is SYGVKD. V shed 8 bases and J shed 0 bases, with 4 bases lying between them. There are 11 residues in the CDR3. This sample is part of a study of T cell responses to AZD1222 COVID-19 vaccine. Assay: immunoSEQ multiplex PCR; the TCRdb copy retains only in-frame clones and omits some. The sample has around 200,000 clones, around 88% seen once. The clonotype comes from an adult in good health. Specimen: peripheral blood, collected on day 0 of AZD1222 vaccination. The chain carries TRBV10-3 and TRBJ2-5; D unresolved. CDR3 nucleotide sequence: TGTGCCATCGCAGACCAAGAGACCCAGTACTTC. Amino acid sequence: CAIADQETQYF.